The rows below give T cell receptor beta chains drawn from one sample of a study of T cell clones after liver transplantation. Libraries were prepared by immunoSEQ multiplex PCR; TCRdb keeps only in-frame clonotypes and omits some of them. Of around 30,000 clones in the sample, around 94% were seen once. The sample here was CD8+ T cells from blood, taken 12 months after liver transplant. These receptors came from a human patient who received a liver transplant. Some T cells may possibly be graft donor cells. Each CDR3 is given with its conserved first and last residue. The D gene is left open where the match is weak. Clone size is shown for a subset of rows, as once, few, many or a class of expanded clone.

CDR3 protein: CASSLAGPSPSGELFF
CDR3 DNA: TGTGCCAGCAGCTTAGCAGGGCCTAGTCCCTCCGGGGAGCTGTTTTTT
D gene: .
J gene: TRBJ2-2
V gene: TRBV7-9
clone size: .

CDR3 protein: CASSLPGIPYEQYF
CDR3 DNA: TGTGCCAGCAGCTTGCCGGGAATTCCCTACGAGCAGTACTTC
D gene: .
J gene: TRBJ2-7
V gene: TRBV7-9
clone size: .

CDR3 protein: CASSFGRGWAQYF
CDR3 DNA: TGTGCCAGCAGCTTTGGCAGGGGATGGGCCCAGTACTTC
D gene: .
J gene: TRBJ2-5
V gene: TRBV7-2
clone size: .

CDR3 protein: CASSLGVMLDTQYF
CDR3 DNA: TGTGCCAGCAGCTTAGGGGTGATGCTAGATACGCAGTATTTT
D gene: .
J gene: TRBJ2-3
V gene: TRBV27
clone size: .

CDR3 protein: CASSQESGDSYNEQFF
CDR3 DNA: TGTGCCAGCAGCCAAGAATCAGGGGACTCCTACAATGAGCAGTTCTTC
D gene: .
J gene: TRBJ2-1
V gene: TRBV4-2
clone size: once

CDR3 protein: CASSQEGNTIYF
CDR3 DNA: TGCGCCAGCAGCCAAGAAGGAAACACCATATATTTT
D gene: .
J gene: TRBJ1-3
V gene: TRBV4-1
clone size: .

CDR3 protein: CASSLPGSLVHEQFF
CDR3 DNA: TGTGCCAGCAGCTTACCCGGGAGTTTGGTGCATGAGCAGTTCTTC
D gene: .
J gene: TRBJ2-1
V gene: TRBV7-9
clone size: .

CDR3 protein: CAISEGWGGAQPQHF
CDR3 DNA: TGTGCCATCAGTGAAGGCTGGGGGGGGGCTCAGCCCCAGCATTTT
D gene: .
J gene: TRBJ1-5
V gene: TRBV10-3
clone size: .

CDR3 protein: CASTGGYGGGYGYTF
CDR3 DNA: TGTGCCAGCACAGGAGGATACGGCGGGGGCTATGGCTACACCTTC
D gene: .
J gene: TRBJ1-2
V gene: TRBV11-3
clone size: medium-sized

CDR3 protein: CASSLAQGYEQYF
CDR3 DNA: TGTGCTAGCAGCTTAGCCCAGGGGTACGAGCAGTACTTC
D gene: .
J gene: TRBJ2-7
V gene: TRBV7-7
clone size: .

CDR3 protein: CAISSTVSSYNEQFF
CDR3 DNA: TGTGCCATCAGTTCGACAGTGAGCTCCTACAATGAGCAGTTCTTC
D gene: .
J gene: TRBJ2-1
V gene: TRBV10-3
clone size: .

CDR3 protein: CASSLGLAGTDYEQYF
CDR3 DNA: TGTGCCAGCAGCTTAGGACTAGCGGGAACGGACTACGAGCAGTACTTC
D gene: TRBD2
J gene: TRBJ2-7
V gene: TRBV13
clone size: .

CDR3 protein: CASPPRQGVYTF
CDR3 DNA: TGTGCCAGCCCCCCCAGACAGGGAGTCTACACCTTC
D gene: TRBD1
J gene: TRBJ1-2
V gene: TRBV2
clone size: .

CDR3 protein: CASSERLEPEAFF
CDR3 DNA: TGTGCCAGCAGCGAACGACTGGAGCCTGAAGCTTTCTTT
D gene: .
J gene: TRBJ1-1
V gene: TRBV2
clone size: .

CDR3 protein: CASSLGGRYEQYF
CDR3 DNA: TGTGCCAGCAGCTTAGGCGGGAGATACGAGCAGTACTTC
D gene: TRBD2
J gene: TRBJ2-7
V gene: TRBV7-9
clone size: .

CDR3 protein: CASSSGETDYQPQHF
CDR3 DNA: TGTGCCAGCAGCTCTGGGGAGACTGACTATCAGCCCCAGCATTTT
D gene: .
J gene: TRBJ1-5
V gene: TRBV9
clone size: .

CDR3 protein: CATGETGVLGETQYF
CDR3 DNA: TGTGCCACTGGAGAGACAGGGGTTTTAGGAGAGACCCAGTACTTC
D gene: TRBD1
J gene: TRBJ2-5
V gene: TRBV27
clone size: .

CDR3 protein: CASSEGAGQPQHF
CDR3 DNA: TGTGCCAGCAGTGAGGGGGCAGGTCAGCCCCAGCATTTT
D gene: TRBD1
J gene: TRBJ1-5
V gene: TRBV9
clone size: .

CDR3 protein: CASSQGAVSEYGYTF
CDR3 DNA: TGCGCCAGCAGCCAAGGTGCAGTCAGCGAATATGGCTACACCTTC
D gene: .
J gene: TRBJ1-2
V gene: TRBV4-1
clone size: .

CDR3 protein: CASSQIQGGLADTQYF
CDR3 DNA: TGCGCCAGCAGCCAGATTCAGGGAGGATTGGCAGATACGCAGTATTTT
D gene: .
J gene: TRBJ2-3
V gene: TRBV4-1
clone size: .

CDR3 protein: CASSLGGLGDNEQFF
CDR3 DNA: TGTGCCAGCAGCTTGGGCGGACTAGGAGACAATGAGCAGTTCTTC
D gene: TRBD2
J gene: TRBJ2-1
V gene: TRBV11-2
clone size: .

CDR3 protein: CASSVEGTGFSEQYF
CDR3 DNA: TGTGCCAGCAGCGTAGAGGGGACAGGGTTTAGCGAGCAGTACTTC
D gene: TRBD1
J gene: TRBJ2-7
V gene: TRBV9
clone size: .

CDR3 protein: CASRIRDSNNEQFF
CDR3 DNA: TGTGCCAGCAGAATCCGGGACTCTAACAATGAGCAGTTCTTC
D gene: .
J gene: TRBJ2-1
V gene: TRBV28
clone size: once

CDR3 protein: CASSLGLDRANYGYTF
CDR3 DNA: TGTGCCAGCAGCTTAGGCCTGGACAGGGCGAACTATGGCTACACCTTC
D gene: TRBD1
J gene: TRBJ1-2
V gene: TRBV7-2
clone size: once

CDR3 protein: CASSLARVGYGYTF
CDR3 DNA: TGTGCCAGCAGTTTAGCCAGGGTGGGGTATGGCTACACCTTC
D gene: .
J gene: TRBJ1-2
V gene: TRBV28
clone size: .

CDR3 protein: CASSNQGSGEQFF
CDR3 DNA: TGTGCCAGCAGCAACCAAGGGAGTGGTGAGCAGTTCTTC
D gene: .
J gene: TRBJ2-1
V gene: TRBV5-4
clone size: .

CDR3 protein: CASSGQGGTDTQYF
CDR3 DNA: TGCGCCAGCAGCGGCCAGGGAGGCACAGATACGCAGTATTTT
D gene: .
J gene: TRBJ2-3
V gene: TRBV4-1
clone size: .

CDR3 protein: CASSSGRVEQYF
CDR3 DNA: TGTGCCAGCAGCTCCGGTCGGGTCGAGCAGTACTTC
D gene: .
J gene: TRBJ2-7
V gene: TRBV11-2
clone size: .

CDR3 protein: CASADSSYEQYF
CDR3 DNA: TGTGCCAGCGCGGACAGCTCCTACGAGCAGTACTTC
D gene: .
J gene: TRBJ2-7
V gene: TRBV27
clone size: .

CDR3 protein: CASRVGTGGTEAFF
CDR3 DNA: TGTGCCAGCAGGGTAGGGACAGGGGGCACTGAAGCTTTCTTT
D gene: TRBD1
J gene: TRBJ1-1
V gene: TRBV28
clone size: .

CDR3 protein: CASSLGKGGGYGYTF
CDR3 DNA: TGTGCCAGCAGCCTGGGGAAGGGAGGGGGGTATGGCTACACCTTC
D gene: .
J gene: TRBJ1-2
V gene: TRBV28
clone size: .

CDR3 protein: CASSSGSRAYEQYF
CDR3 DNA: TGTGCCAGCAGCTCCGGCAGCAGGGCCTACGAGCAGTACTTC
D gene: .
J gene: TRBJ2-7
V gene: TRBV5-6
clone size: .